This TCR beta chain appears in the sequencing data of a study of T cells in Graves' hyperthyroidism and ophthalmopathy. Study observations and caveats: Ophthalmopathy could be told apart from stable hyperthyroidism with a 13 V-J model.

The germline CDR1 and CDR2 sequences are MNHNS and SASEGT. CDR3 length: 14 amino acids. V was clipped by 7 bases and J by 2 bases, with 15 bases between them. The investigators amplified TCR beta CDR3 regions from RNA transcripts. HTBI primers drove first-round RT-PCR of the TCR CDR3. TCRdb processed the multiplex PCR reads anew with MiXCR; each CDR3 protein has one entry. The repertoire has hundreds of thousands of distinct CDR3 sequences, less than 20% of them found once; the top ten carry more than 25%. Source material for PBMCs was 9 to 10 ml fresh peripheral blood. This clonotype was recorded only once. Its antigen is currently unknown.

The receptor was isolated from a woman in her late teens or twenties with Graves' ophthalmopathy. Input material: blood. This chain uses TRBV6-1 with TRBJ2-7; D is undetermined. The CDR3 coding sequence is TGTGCCAGCACTCTAACGACCACACCCTACGAGCAGTACTTC. This sequence encodes CASTLTTTPYEQYF.